The rows below give T cell receptor beta chains drawn from one sample of a study of blood T cell repertoires in COVID-19. Repertoires were generated with immunoSEQ multiplex PCR, while TCRdb's copy carries only in-frame clones and drops some. The sample contains approximately 120,000 clones, nearly 90% of which appear only once. Sequenced material: peripheral blood. Receptors were obtained from an elderly woman with acute or convalescent COVID-19. The CDR3 runs from the conserved cysteine through the conserved F or W. A D gene is named only where the DNA matches it firmly. Rows give clone size only sometimes, using once, few, many, or a class for an expanded clone.

j_call d_call v_call clone_size cdr3_nt cdr3_aa
TRBJ1-6 . TRBV19 . TGTGCCAGTAGTATTTATCCCGGCAGGGATAGTAATTCACCCCTCCACTTT CASSIYPGRDSNSPLHF
TRBJ1-2 TRBD1 TRBV2 . TGTGCCAGCTCTACCGGGACAGGGGGCTATGGCTACACCTTC CASSTGTGGYGYTF
TRBJ2-1 . TRBV11-1 few TGTGCCAGCAGCTTCGGCCAGGGGATTCGGGAGCAGTTCTTC CASSFGQGIREQFF
TRBJ2-1 . TRBV6-5 once TGTGCCAGCATAATAGGGGACAATGAGCAGTTCTTC CASIIGDNEQFF
TRBJ1-5 . TRBV28 . TGTGCCAGCAGTGGCGGGTTCAGCAATCAGCCCCAGCATTTT CASSGGFSNQPQHF
TRBJ2-7 TRBD2 TRBV5-4 once TGTGCCAGCAGCTTGGGTACTAGCGGGGGGTCCTACGAGCAGTACTTC CASSLGTSGGSYEQYF
TRBJ1-3 . TRBV5-1 . TGCGCCAGCAGCTTGGAGAGCTCAGGAAACACCATATATTTT CASSLESSGNTIYF
TRBJ1-1 . TRBV7-5 . TGTGCCAGAAGCCCTATTTACATGCCCAGGTGGTGCACTGAAGCTTTCTTT CARSPIYMPRWCTEAFF
TRBJ1-3 . TRBV18 . TGTGCCAGCTCACCTAAACAGGAGAGCTCTGGAAACACCATATATTTT CASSPKQESSGNTIYF
TRBJ2-3 TRBD1 TRBV24-1 . TGTGCCACCAGTGACCAGATGGACAGGATGCGGAGGGATACGCAGTATTTT CATSDQMDRMRRDTQYF